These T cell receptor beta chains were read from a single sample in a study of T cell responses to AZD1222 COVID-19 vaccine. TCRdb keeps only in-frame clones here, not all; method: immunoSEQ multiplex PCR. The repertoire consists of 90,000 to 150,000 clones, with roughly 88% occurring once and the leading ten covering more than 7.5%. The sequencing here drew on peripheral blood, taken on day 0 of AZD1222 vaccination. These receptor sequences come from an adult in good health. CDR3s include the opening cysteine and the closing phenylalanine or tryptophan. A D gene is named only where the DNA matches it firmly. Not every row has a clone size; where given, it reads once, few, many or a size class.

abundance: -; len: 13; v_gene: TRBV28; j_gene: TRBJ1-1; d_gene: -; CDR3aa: CASSLGDGPEAFF; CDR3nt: TGTGCCAGCAGTCTAGGGGACGGTCCTGAAGCTTTCTTT
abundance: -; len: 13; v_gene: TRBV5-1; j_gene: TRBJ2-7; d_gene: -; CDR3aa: CASSYNLLYEQYF; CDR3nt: TGCGCCAGCAGCTACAACCTATTATACGAGCAGTACTTC
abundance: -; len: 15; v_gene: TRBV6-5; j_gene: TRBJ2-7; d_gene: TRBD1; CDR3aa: CASIQGQGVSYEQYF; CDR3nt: TGTGCCAGCATACAGGGACAGGGAGTTTCCTACGAGCAGTACTTC
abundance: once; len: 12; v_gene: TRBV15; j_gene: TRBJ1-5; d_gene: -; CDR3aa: CATGWSNQPQHF; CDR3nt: TGTGCCACAGGTTGGAGCAATCAGCCCCAGCATTTT
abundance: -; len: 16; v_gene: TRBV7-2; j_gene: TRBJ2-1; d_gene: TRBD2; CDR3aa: CASSLSGTSGQLEQFF; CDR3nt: TGTGCCAGCAGCTTAAGCGGGACTAGCGGGCAGCTTGAGCAGTTCTTC
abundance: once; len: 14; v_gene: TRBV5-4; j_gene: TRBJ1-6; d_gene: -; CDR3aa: CASSIDRFDSPLHF; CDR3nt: TGTGCCAGCAGCATTGACAGGTTCGATTCACCCCTCCACTTT
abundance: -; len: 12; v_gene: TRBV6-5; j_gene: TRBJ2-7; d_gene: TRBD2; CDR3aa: CASSTRGRGRYF; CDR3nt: TGTGCCAGCAGTACCCGGGGGAGGGGACGGTACTTC
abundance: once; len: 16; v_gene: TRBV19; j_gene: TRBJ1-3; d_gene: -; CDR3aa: CASSIGGLASGNTIYF; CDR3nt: TGTGCCAGTAGTATCGGGGGACTCGCCTCTGGAAACACCATATATTTT
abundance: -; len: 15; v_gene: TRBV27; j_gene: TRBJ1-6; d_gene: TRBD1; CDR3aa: CASSLSGQANSPLHF; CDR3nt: TGTGCCAGCAGTTTAAGCGGACAGGCTAATTCACCCCTCCACTTT
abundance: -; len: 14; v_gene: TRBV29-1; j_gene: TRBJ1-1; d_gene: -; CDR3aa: CSVADRTTSTEAFF; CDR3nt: TGCAGCGTTGCAGATAGGACGACGAGCACTGAAGCTTTCTTT
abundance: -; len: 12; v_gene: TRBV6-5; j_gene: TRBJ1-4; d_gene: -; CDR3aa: CASEGLGEKLFF; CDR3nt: TGTGCCAGCGAGGGATTGGGAGAAAAACTGTTTTTT
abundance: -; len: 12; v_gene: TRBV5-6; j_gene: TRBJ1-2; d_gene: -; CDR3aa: CASSFRYGGYTF; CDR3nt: TGTGCCAGCAGCTTTAGATACGGTGGCTACACCTTC
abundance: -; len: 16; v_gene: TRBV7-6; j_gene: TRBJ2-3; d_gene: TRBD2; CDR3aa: CASSPRTSGGGVTQYF; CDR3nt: TGTGCCAGCAGCCCCCGGACTAGCGGGGGCGGAGTTACGCAGTATTTT
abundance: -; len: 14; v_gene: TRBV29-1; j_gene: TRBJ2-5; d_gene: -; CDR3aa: CSVEDNGPWETQYF; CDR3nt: TGCAGCGTTGAAGATAATGGACCGTGGGAGACCCAGTACTTC
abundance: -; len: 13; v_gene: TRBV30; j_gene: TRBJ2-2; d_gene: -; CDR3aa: CAWKQLNTGELFF; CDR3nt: TGTGCCTGGAAACAGCTGAACACCGGGGAGCTGTTTTTT
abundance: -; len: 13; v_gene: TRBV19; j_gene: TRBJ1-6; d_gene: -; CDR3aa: CATQGQSTGTLHF; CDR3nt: TGTGCCACCCAAGGGCAGTCCACAGGAACCCTCCACTTT
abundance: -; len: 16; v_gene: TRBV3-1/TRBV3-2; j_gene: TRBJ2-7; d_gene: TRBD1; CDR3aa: CASSHEGQGISYEQYF; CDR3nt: TGTGCCAGCAGCCATGAGGGACAGGGGATCTCCTACGAGCAGTACTTC
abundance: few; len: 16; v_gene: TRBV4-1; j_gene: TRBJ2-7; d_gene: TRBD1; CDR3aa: CASSQGTGQGLYEQYF; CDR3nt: TGCGCCAGCAGCCAAGGCACCGGACAGGGTTTGTACGAGCAGTACTTC
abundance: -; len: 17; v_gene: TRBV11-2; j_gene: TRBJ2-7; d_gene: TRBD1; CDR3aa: CASASMRGPMSTYEQYF; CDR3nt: TGTGCCAGCGCTTCGATGAGGGGGCCTATGTCCACGTACGAGCAGTACTTC
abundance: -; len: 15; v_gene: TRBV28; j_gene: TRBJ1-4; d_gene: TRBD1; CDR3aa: CASSTPGQGSEKLFF; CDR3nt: TGTGCCAGCAGTACCCCGGGACAGGGCTCTGAAAAACTGTTTTTT
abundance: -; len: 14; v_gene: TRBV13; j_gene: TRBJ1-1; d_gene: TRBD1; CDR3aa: CASSWETGETEAFF; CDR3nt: TGTGCCAGCAGTTGGGAAACAGGGGAAACTGAAGCTTTCTTT
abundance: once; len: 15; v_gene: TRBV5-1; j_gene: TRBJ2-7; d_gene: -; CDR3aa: CASSFYGGDSYEQYF; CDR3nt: TGCGCCAGCAGCTTTTACGGCGGAGACTCCTACGAGCAGTACTTC
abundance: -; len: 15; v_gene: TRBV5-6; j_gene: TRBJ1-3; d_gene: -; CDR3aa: CASSSPGVSGNTIYF; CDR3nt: TGTGCCAGCAGCTCCCCCGGGGTCTCTGGAAACACCATATATTTT
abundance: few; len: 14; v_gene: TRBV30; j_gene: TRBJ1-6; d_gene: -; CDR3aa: CAWALSSYNSPLHF; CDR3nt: TGTGCCTGGGCCCTGAGCTCCTATAATTCACCCCTCCACTTT
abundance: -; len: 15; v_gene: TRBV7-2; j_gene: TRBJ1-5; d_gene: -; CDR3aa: CASSLYRGETQPQHF; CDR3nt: TGTGCCAGCAGCTTGTATAGGGGAGAAACTCAGCCCCAGCATTTT
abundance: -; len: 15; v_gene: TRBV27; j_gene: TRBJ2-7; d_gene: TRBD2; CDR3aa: CASSLSLAGLYEQYF; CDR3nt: TGTGCCAGCAGTTTATCGTTGGCGGGACTATACGAGCAGTACTTC
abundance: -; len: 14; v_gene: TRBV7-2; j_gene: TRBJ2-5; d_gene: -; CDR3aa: CASSRALRQETQYF; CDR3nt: TGTGCCAGCAGCCGGGCCCTGAGGCAAGAGACCCAGTACTTC
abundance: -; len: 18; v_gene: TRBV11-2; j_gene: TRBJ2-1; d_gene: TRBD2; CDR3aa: CASSFDLAGGPQYNEQFF; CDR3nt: TGTGCCAGCAGCTTTGACCTAGCGGGGGGGCCTCAGTACAATGAGCAGTTCTTC
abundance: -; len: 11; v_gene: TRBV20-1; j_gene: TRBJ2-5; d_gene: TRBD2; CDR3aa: CSWRGGETQYF; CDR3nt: TGCAGCTGGCGGGGGGGAGAGACCCAGTACTTC
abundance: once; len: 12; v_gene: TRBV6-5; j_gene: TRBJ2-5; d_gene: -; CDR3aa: CASGGAEETQYF; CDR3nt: TGTGCCAGCGGAGGAGCGGAAGAGACCCAGTACTTC
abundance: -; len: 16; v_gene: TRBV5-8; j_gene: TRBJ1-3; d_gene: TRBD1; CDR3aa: CASSMDRMVKGDTIYF; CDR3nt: TGTGCCAGCAGCATGGACAGGATGGTAAAAGGCGACACCATATATTTT
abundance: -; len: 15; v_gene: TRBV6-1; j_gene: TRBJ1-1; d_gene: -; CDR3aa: CASSEGNTPNTEAFF; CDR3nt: TGTGCCAGCAGTGAAGGAAACACTCCGAACACTGAAGCTTTCTTT
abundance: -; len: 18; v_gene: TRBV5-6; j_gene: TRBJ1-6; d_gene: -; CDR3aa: CASRKRDGSNKNSSPLHF; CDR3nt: TGTGCCAGCAGGAAGAGGGACGGATCAAACAAAAATAGTTCACCCCTCCACTTT
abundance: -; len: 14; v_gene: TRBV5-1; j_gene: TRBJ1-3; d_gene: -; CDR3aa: CASSPVVGGNTIYF; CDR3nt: TGCGCCAGCAGCCCCGTGGTTGGGGGAAACACCATATATTTT
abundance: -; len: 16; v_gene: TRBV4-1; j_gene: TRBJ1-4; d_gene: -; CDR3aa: CASSPFSWGVGEKLFF; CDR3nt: TGCGCCAGCAGCCCATTCTCCTGGGGGGTCGGTGAAAAACTGTTTTTT
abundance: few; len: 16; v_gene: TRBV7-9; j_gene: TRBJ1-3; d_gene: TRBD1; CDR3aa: CASSSFRDSSGNTIYF; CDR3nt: TGTGCCAGCAGCTCCTTCCGGGACAGCTCTGGAAACACCATATATTTT
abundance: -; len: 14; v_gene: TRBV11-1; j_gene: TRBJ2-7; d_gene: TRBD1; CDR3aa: CASSARQGSYEQYF; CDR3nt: TGTGCCAGCAGCGCAAGACAGGGATCCTACGAGCAGTACTTC
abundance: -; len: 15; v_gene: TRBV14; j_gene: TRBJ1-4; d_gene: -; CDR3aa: CASSQGTGANEKLFF; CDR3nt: TGTGCCAGCAGCCAAGGGACTGGAGCTAATGAAAAACTGTTTTTT
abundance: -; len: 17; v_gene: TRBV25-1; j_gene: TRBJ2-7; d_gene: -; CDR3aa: CASSEYRKGPSSYEQYF; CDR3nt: TGTGCCAGCAGTGAATATCGAAAGGGGCCCAGCTCCTACGAGCAGTACTTC
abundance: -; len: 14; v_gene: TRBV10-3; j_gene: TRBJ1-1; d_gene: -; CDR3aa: CAIRNSGMNTEAFF; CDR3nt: TGTGCCATCAGGAACAGTGGGATGAACACTGAAGCTTTCTTT
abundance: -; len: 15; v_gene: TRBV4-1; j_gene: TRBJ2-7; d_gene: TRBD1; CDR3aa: CASSQQTGEFDEQYF; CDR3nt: TGCGCCAGCAGCCAGCAAACAGGGGAATTCGACGAGCAGTACTTC
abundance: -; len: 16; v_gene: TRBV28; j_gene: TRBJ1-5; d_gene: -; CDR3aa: CASSSRPVTGNQPQHF; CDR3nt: TGTGCCAGCAGTTCAAGACCGGTTACGGGCAATCAGCCCCAGCATTTT
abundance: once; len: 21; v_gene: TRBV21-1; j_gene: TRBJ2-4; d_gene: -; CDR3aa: CASSTPRNPGQGEIAKNIQYF; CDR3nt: TGTGCCAGCAGCACGCCTAGGAACCCGGGACAGGGAGAAATAGCCAAAAACATTCAGTACTTC
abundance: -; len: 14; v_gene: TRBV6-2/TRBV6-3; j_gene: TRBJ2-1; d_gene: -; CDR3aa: CASSYQGPYNEQFF; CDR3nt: TGTGCCAGCAGTTACCAGGGACCATACAATGAGCAGTTCTTC
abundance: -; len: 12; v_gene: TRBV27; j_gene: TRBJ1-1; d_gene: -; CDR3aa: CASSPQRAPAFF; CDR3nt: TGTGCCAGCAGTCCACAGAGGGCACCAGCTTTCTTT
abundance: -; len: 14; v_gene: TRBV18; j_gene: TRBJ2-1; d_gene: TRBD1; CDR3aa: CASSPADRVDEQFF; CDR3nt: TGTGCCAGCTCACCGGCGGACAGGGTCGATGAGCAGTTCTTC
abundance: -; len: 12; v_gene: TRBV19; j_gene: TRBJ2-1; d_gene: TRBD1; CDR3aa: CASSRQGVEQFF; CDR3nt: TGTGCCAGTAGTAGACAGGGTGTTGAGCAGTTCTTC
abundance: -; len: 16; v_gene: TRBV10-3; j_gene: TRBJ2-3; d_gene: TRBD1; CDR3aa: CAISIEPGQGKDTQYF; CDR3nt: TGTGCCATCAGCATAGAACCGGGACAGGGAAAAGATACGCAGTATTTT
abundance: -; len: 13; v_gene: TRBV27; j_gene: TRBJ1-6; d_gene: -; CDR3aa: CASSLRGSSPLHF; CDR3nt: TGTGCCAGCAGTTTGAGGGGCAGTTCACCCCTCCACTTT
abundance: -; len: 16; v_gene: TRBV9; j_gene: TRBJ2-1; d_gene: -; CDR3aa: CASSVVGPLSYNEQFF; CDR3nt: TGTGCCAGCAGCGTAGTCGGGCCTCTCTCCTACAATGAGCAGTTCTTC
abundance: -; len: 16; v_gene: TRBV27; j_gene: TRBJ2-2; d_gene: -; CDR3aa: CASSLSSRLSTGELFF; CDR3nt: TGTGCCAGCAGTTTATCAAGTAGATTGAGCACCGGGGAGCTGTTTTTT
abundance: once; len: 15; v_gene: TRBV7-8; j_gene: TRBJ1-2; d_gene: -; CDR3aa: CASSRGQGEFVGYTF; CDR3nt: TGTGCCAGCAGCCGAGGGCAGGGCGAGTTCGTTGGCTACACCTTC
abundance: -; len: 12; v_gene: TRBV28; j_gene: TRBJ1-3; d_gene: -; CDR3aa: CASSQGVDTIYF; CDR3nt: TGTGCCAGCAGTCAAGGGGTGGACACCATATATTTT
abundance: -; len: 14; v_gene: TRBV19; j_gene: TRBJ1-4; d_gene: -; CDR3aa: CASSSGSTNEKLFF; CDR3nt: TGTGCCAGTAGTTCAGGTTCAACTAATGAAAAACTGTTTTTT
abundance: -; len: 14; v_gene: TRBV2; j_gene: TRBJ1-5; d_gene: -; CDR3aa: CASRRDVSNQPQHF; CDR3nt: TGTGCCAGCCGCCGGGACGTTAGCAATCAGCCCCAGCATTTT
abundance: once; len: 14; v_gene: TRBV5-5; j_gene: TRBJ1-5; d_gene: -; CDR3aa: CASSFSGYDQPQHF; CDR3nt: TGTGCCAGCAGCTTTTCAGGGTATGATCAGCCCCAGCATTTT